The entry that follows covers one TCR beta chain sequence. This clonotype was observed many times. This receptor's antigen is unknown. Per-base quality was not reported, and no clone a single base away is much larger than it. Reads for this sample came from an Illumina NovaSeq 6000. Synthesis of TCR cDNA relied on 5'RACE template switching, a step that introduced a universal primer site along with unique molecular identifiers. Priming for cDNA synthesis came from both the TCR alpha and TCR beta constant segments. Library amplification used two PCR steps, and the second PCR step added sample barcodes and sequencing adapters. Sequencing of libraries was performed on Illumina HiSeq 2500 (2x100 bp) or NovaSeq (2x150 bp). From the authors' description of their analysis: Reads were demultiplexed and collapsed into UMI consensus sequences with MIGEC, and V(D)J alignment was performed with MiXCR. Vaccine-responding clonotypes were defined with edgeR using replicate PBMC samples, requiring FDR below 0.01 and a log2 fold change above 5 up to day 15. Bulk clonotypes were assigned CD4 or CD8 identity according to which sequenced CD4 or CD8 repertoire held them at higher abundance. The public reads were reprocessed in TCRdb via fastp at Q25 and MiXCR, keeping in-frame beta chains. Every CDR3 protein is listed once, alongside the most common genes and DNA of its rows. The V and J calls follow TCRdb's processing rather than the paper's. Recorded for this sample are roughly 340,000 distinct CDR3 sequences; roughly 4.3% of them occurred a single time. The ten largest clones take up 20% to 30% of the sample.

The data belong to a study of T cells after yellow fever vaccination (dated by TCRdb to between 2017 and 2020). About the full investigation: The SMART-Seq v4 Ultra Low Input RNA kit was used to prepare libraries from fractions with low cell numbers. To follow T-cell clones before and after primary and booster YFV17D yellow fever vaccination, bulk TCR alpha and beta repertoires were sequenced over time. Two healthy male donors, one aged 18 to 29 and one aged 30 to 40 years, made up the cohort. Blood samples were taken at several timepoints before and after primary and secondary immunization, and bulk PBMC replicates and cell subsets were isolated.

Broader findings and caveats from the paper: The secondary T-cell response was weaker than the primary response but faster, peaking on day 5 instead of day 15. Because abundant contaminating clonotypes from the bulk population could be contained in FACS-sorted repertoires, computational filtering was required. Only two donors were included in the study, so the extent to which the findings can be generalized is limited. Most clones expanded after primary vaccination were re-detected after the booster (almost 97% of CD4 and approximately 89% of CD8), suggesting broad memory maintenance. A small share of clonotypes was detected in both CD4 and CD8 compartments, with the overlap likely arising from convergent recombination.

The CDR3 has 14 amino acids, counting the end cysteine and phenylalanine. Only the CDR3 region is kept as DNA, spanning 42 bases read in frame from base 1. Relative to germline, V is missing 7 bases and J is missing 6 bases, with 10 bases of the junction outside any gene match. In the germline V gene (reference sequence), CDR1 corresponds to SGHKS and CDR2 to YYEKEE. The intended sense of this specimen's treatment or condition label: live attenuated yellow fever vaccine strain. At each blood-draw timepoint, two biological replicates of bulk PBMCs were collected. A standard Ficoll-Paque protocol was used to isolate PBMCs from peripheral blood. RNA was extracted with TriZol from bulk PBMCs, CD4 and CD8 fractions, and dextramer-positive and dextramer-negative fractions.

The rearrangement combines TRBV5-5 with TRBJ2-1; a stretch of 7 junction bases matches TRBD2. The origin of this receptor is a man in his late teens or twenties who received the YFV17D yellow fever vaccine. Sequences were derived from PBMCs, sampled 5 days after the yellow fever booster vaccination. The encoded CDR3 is CASRTSPQSNEQFF. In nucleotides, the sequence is TGTGCCAGCCGGACTAGTCCCCAATCCAATGAGCAGTTCTTC.